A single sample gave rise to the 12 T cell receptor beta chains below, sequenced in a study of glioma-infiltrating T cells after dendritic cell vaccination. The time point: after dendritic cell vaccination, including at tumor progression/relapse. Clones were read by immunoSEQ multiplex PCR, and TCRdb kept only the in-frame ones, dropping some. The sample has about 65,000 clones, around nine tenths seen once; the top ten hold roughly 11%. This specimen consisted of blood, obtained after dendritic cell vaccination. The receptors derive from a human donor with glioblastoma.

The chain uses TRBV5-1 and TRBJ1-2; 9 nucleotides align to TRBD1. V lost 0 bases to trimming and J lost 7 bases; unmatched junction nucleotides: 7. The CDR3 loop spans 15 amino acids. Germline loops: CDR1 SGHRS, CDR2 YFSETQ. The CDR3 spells CASSLEQGALGGYTF. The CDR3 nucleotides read TGCGCCAGCAGCTTGGAACAGGGGGCGTTGGGTGGCTACACCTTC. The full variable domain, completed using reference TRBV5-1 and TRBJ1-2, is KAGVTQTPRYLIKTRGQQVTLSCSPISGHRSVSWYQQTPGQGLQFLFEYFSETQRNKGNFPGRFSGRQFSNSRSEMNVSTLELGDSALYLCASSLEQGALGGYTFGSGTRLTVV.

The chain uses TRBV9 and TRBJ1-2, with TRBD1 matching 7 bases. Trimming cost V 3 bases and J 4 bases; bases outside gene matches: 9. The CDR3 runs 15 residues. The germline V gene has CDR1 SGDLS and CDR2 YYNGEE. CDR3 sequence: CASSATGVPFYGYTF. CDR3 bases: TGTGCCAGCAGCGCAACAGGGGTGCCCTTCTATGGCTACACCTTC. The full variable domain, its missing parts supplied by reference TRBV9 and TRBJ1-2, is DSGVTQTPKHLITATGQRVTLRCSPRSGDLSVYWYQQSLDQGLQFLIQYYNGEERAKGNILERFSAQQFPDLHSELNLSSLELGDSALYFCASSATGVPFYGYTFGSGTRLTVV.

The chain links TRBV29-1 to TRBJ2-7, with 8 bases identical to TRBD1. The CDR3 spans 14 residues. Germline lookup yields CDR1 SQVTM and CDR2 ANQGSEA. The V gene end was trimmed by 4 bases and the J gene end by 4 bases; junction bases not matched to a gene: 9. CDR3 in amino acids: CSVAPRQGAYEQYF. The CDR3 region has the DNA TGCAGCGTTGCCCCGCGTCAGGGGGCTTACGAGCAGTACTTC.

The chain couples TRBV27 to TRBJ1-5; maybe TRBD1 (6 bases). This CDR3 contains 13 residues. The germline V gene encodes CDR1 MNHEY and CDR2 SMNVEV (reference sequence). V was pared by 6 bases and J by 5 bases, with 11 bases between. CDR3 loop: CASSWDTYQPQHF. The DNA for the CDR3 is TGTGCCAGCAGCTGGGACACCTATCAGCCCCAGCATTTT.

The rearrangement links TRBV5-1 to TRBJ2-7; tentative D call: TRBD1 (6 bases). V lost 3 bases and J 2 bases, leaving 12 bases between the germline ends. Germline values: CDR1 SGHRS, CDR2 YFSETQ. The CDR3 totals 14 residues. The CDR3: CASSSWTVTYEQYF. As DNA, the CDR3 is TGCGCCAGCAGCTCCTGGACAGTTACCTACGAGCAGTACTTC.

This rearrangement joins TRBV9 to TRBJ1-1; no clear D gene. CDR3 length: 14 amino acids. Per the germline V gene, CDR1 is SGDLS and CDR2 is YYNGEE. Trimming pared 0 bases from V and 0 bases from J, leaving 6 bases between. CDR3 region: CASSVVTLNTEAFF. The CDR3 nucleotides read TGTGCCAGCAGCGTAGTGACATTGAACACTGAAGCTTTCTTT.

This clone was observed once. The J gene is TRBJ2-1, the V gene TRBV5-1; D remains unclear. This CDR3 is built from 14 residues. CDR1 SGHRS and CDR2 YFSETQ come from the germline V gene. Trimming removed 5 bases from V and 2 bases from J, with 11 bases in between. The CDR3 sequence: CASSSSQPYNEQFF. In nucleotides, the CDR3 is TGCGCCAGCAGTTCGTCACAGCCCTACAATGAGCAGTTCTTC.

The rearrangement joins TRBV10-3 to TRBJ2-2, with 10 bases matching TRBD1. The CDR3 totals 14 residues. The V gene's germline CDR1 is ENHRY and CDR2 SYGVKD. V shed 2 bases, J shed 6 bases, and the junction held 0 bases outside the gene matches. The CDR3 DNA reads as TGTGCCATCAGTGAGGGGACAGGGGCCGGGGAGCTGTTTTTT. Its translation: CAISEGTGAGELFF.

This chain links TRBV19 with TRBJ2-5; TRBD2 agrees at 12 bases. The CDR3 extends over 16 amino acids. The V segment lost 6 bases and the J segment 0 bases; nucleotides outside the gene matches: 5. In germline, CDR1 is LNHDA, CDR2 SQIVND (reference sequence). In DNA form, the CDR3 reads TGTGCCAGTAGCTCGAGACTAGCGGGGGACCAAGAGACCCAGTACTTC. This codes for CASSSRLAGDQETQYF. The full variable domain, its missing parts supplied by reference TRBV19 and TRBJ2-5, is DGGITQSPKYLFRKEGQNVTLSCEQNLNHDAMYWYRQDPGQGLRLIYYSQIVNDFQKGDIAEGYSVSREKKESFPLTVTSAQKNPTAFYLCASSSRLAGDQETQYFGPGTRLLVL.

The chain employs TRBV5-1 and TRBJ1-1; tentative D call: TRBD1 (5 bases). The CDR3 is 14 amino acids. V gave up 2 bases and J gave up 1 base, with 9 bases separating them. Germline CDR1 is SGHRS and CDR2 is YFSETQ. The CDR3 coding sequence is TGCGCCAGCAGCTTAGGACATCAGAACACTGAAGCTTTCTTT. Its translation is CASSLGHQNTEAFF.

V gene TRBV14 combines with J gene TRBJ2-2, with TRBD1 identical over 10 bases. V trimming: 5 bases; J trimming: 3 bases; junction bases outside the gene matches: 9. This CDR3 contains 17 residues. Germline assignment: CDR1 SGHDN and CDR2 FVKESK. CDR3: CASSIDRGLRHTGELFF. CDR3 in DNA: TGTGCCAGCAGCATTGACAGGGGGCTTCGGCACACCGGGGAGCTGTTTTTT.

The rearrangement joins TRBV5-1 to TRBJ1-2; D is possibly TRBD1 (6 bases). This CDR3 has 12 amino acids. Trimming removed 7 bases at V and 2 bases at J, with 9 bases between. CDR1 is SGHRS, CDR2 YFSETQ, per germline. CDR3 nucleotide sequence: TGCGCCAGCGGGACAACCAACTATGGCTACACCTTC. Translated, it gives CASGTTNYGYTF.